Presented here are 3 T cell receptor beta chains from one specimen sequenced in a study of T cells in Graves' hyperthyroidism and ophthalmopathy. Template material for amplifying TCR beta CDR3 regions consisted of RNA transcripts. HTBI primers were used for first-round RT-PCR of the TCR CDR3. TCRdb re-called the multiplex PCR reads through MiXCR, storing one row per CDR3 protein. The sample has 250,000 to 350,000 distinct CDR3 sequences, around 17% seen once. The sample consisted of blood. Receptors were obtained from a man aged 30-40 years with Graves' hyperthyroidism.

This clonotype showed up many times. CDR3 sequence (DNA): TGTGCCAGCTCCCTAACTTTGGGCTTTGAAGCCAAAAACATTCAGTACTTC. It is translated as CASSLTLGFEAKNIQYF. The rearrangement links TRBV28 to TRBJ2-4; D gene uncertain. Deletions cut 8 bases from V and 0 bases from J, with 20 bases between. CDR1 is MDHEN, CDR2 SYDVKM, per germline. The length of the CDR3 is 17 residues. Filled out from reference TRBV28 and TRBJ2-4, the complete variable domain reads DVKVTQSSRYLVKRTGEKVFLECVQDMDHENMFWYRQDPGLGLRLIYFSYDVKMKEKGDIPEGYSVSREKKERFSLILESASTNQTSMYLCASSLTLGFEAKNIQYFGAGTRLSVL.

This clonotype was observed at least ten times. The chain uses TRBV11-2 and TRBJ2-7, with D unclear. The CDR3 has 13 amino acids. In germline, CDR1 is SGHAT, CDR2 FQNNGV. V was pared by 1 base and J by 2 bases, with 6 bases between. The CDR3 loop is CASSLGLAYEQYF. The CDR3 DNA is TGTGCCAGCAGCTTAGGGTTAGCCTACGAGCAGTACTTC.

This clonotype occurred many times. The rearrangement links TRBV28 to TRBJ2-7; 14 nucleotides agree with TRBD2. The CDR3 covers 14 residues. The ends lost 4 bases at V and 12 bases at J; junction bases unmatched: 8. CDR1 is MDHEN, CDR2 SYDVKM, per germline. CDR3: CASSYPGLAGVLYF. DNA for the CDR3: TGTGCCAGCAGTTACCCGGGACTAGCGGGAGTGCTGTACTTC. The whole variable domain, filled in from reference TRBV28 and TRBJ2-7, reads DVKVTQSSRYLVKRTGEKVFLECVQDMDHENMFWYRQDPGLGLRLIYFSYDVKMKEKGDIPEGYSVSREKKERFSLILESASTNQTSMYLCASSYPGLAGVLYFGPGTRLTVT.